The 15 T cell receptor beta chains given below trace back to one sample, sequenced in a study of T cell repertoires in cytomegalovirus infection. TCRdb processed the reads anew with MiXCR; each CDR3 protein has one entry. The repertoire holds approximately 250,000 distinct CDR3 sequences, with approximately 10% as singletons. Sequenced material: PBMCs. Source of these receptors: a human donor in good health (CMV status not recorded). Some clones in this sample may be carry-over from other donors' samples.

In its sample, this clonotype was seen a few times. The gene calls are TRBV7-2 and TRBJ2-5, with 8 bases identical to TRBD2. Trimming at V came to 4 bases and at J to 1 base, leaving 5 bases not matched to a gene. The CDR3 extends over 15 amino acids. In germline, CDR1 is SGHTA, CDR2 FQGNSA. Written as DNA, the CDR3 is TGTGCCAGCAGCTACACGGGGGGGCCCCAAGAGACCCAGTACTTC. It translates to CASSYTGGPQETQYF. Filled out from reference TRBV7-2 and TRBJ2-5, the complete variable domain reads GAGVSQSPSNKVTEKGKDVELRCDPISGHTALYWYRQSLGQGLEFLIYFQGNSAPDKSGLPSDRFSAERTGGSVSTLTIQRTQQEDSAVYLCASSYTGGPQETQYFGPGTRLLVL.

This clonotype came up many times. This chain joins TRBV7-2 and TRBJ2-2; D not certain. Trimming stripped 1 base from V and 1 base from J, with 16 bases between. The CDR3 has 18 residues. The germline V gene has CDR1 SGHTA and CDR2 FQGNSA. CDR3 sequence: CASSLERVGNLNTGELFF. The CDR3 DNA reads TGTGCCAGCAGCTTAGAGCGTGTGGGCAATTTGAACACCGGGGAGCTGTTTTTT.

This clonotype was counted between two and nine times. This chain connects TRBV2 to TRBJ1-4; D may be TRBD1 (6 bases). Between the trimmed V and J ends, which lost 4 bases and 0 bases, there was a span of 6 bases. The CDR3 has 14 amino acids. CDR1 is SNHLY and CDR2 is FYNNEI in the germline V gene. The CDR3, as DNA: TGTGCCAGCAGTGGGACAGCAACTAATGAAAAACTGTTTTTT. It encodes CASSGTATNEKLFF.

This chain connects TRBV5-1 to TRBJ2-1, with D perhaps matching TRBD1 (5 bases). The CDR3 sequence is 13 residues long. Trimming left V 5 bases short and J 7 bases short, with 13 bases between. Germline loops: CDR1 SGHRS, CDR2 YFSETQ. This CDR3 reads CASRGGRENEQFF. The CDR3 DNA sequence: TGCGCCAGCAGAGGCGGCAGGGAAAATGAGCAGTTCTTC.

This clonotype was observed many times. The chain is built from TRBV7-8 and TRBJ2-5, with D uncertain. This CDR3 is 13 amino acids long. Trimming cost V 4 bases and J 7 bases, with 13 bases left between them. From germline, CDR1 is SGHVS and CDR2 FQNEAQ. The CDR3 loop is CASSWVGSGTQYF. In nucleotides, the CDR3 is TGTGCCAGCAGCTGGGTGGGGTCCGGGACCCAGTACTTC.

Many counts were recorded for this clonotype. This rearrangement joins TRBV11-3 to TRBJ1-1, with D tentatively TRBD1 (5 bases). Per germline, CDR1 SGHNT and CDR2 YENEEA. Trimming stripped 5 bases from V and 0 bases from J, with 16 bases between. The CDR3 has 16 residues. The CDR3, as DNA: TGTGCCAGCAGCATCGTGGGGGGACCGGTGAACACTGAAGCTTTCTTT. Its protein is CASSIVGGPVNTEAFF.

This clonotype was seen repeatedly, ten times or more. V usage is TRBV7-2 and J usage is TRBJ1-1; D remains ambiguous. This CDR3 region has 14 residues. Trimming shortened V by 3 bases and J by 1 base, and 9 bases separated the two germline ends. Looked up from germline, CDR1 is SGHTA and CDR2 is FQGNSA. CDR3 region: CASSFAGPNTEAFF. The CDR3 region has the DNA TGTGCCAGCAGCTTCGCTGGCCCGAACACTGAAGCTTTCTTT.

The table lists this clonotype with many counts. The chain combines TRBV7-2 with TRBJ1-3; 12 bases agree with TRBD1. Germline lookup yields CDR1 SGHTA and CDR2 FQGNSA. The CDR3 extends over 19 amino acids. V was clipped by 3 bases and J by 0 bases; unmatched bases: 9. CDR3 nucleotides: TGTGCCAGCAGCTTTACCGGGACAGGGGGCCTCAGCTCTGGAAACACCATATATTTT. This translates into CASSFTGTGGLSSGNTIYF.

This clonotype has ten or more counts. This chain joins TRBV27 and TRBJ2-2; no reliable D call. CDR1 MNHEY and CDR2 SMNVEV come from the germline V gene (reference sequence). V dropped 7 bases and J dropped 4 bases, with 7 bases sitting between them. This CDR3 is 12 amino acids long. The CDR3 is CASNGRTGELFF. CDR3 DNA sequence: TGTGCCAGCAACGGGCGCACCGGGGAGCTGTTTTTT.

This clonotype was seen at least ten times. This chain links TRBV19 with TRBJ1-2; possible D gene TRBD1, 5 bases. From germline, CDR1 is LNHDA and CDR2 SQIVND (reference sequence). V was pared by 3 bases and J by 8 bases, with 25 bases between. This CDR3 comprises 17 residues. The CDR3 is CASSIRIEGDGRGGYTF. The CDR3 region has the DNA TGTGCCAGTAGTATTCGGATTGAAGGGGACGGTCGGGGCGGCTACACCTTC.

This clonotype was seen more than once but under ten times. V usage is TRBV19 and J usage is TRBJ1-2, with TRBD1 identical over 7 bases. The CDR3 contains 14 residues. Unmatched junction bases numbered 6, after V lost 4 bases and J lost 4 bases. In germline, CDR1 is LNHDA, CDR2 SQIVND (reference sequence). For the CDR3, the DNA is TGTGCCAGTAGTACGGACAGGTCCTCCTATGGCTACACCTTC. Protein sequence: CASSTDRSSYGYTF. The variable domain in full, completed from reference TRBV19 and TRBJ1-2, reads DGGITQSPKYLFRKEGQNVTLSCEQNLNHDAMYWYRQDPGQGLRLIYYSQIVNDFQKGDIAEGYSVSREKKESFPLTVTSAQKNPTAFYLCASSTDRSSYGYTFGSGTRLTVV.

This clonotype was observed at least ten times. The chain uses TRBV28 and TRBJ2-7; 9 nucleotides match TRBD2. The CDR3 has 16 amino acids. CDR1 and CDR2 (germline): MDHEN, SYDVKM. V was pared by 4 bases and J by 3 bases, with 10 bases of the junction left unmatched. The CDR3 sequence: CASSSAASGAFYEQYF. As DNA, the CDR3 is TGTGCCAGCAGTTCCGCGGCTAGCGGGGCCTTCTACGAGCAGTACTTC. The entire variable domain, with the rest obtained from reference TRBV28 and TRBJ2-7, is as follows: DVKVTQSSRYLVKRTGEKVFLECVQDMDHENMFWYRQDPGLGLRLIYFSYDVKMKEKGDIPEGYSVSREKKERFSLILESASTNQTSMYLCASSSAASGAFYEQYFGPGTRLTVT.

Ten or more counts support this clonotype. The chain carries TRBV7-6 and TRBJ2-4; D remains unclear. Trimming shortened V by 3 bases and J by 3 bases, and 15 bases separated the two germline ends. Germline V gives CDR1 SGHVS, CDR2 FNYEAQ. The CDR3 runs 16 residues. The CDR3 loop is CASSFLDVGVKNIQYF. In nucleotides, the CDR3 is TGTGCCAGCAGCTTCTTGGACGTGGGTGTCAAAAACATTCAGTACTTC.

This clonotype was detected ten times or more. V and J are TRBV7-6 and TRBJ2-2; 8 bases match TRBD1. CDR3 size: 17 residues. Germline V CDR1 and CDR2: SGHVS, FNYEAQ. V lost 5 bases to trimming and J lost 4 bases; unmatched junction nucleotides: 12. The CDR3 here is CASSPARQGLSTGELFF. In nucleotides, the CDR3 is TGTGCCAGCAGCCCGGCCAGACAGGGGCTTAGCACCGGGGAGCTGTTTTTT.

This clonotype was seen ten or more times. The genes are TRBV7-8 and TRBJ1-2; possibly TRBD1 for D (5 bases). This CDR3 is built from 15 residues. V gave up 4 bases and J gave up 0 bases, with 12 bases separating them. Germline V gene data show CDR1 as SGHVS and CDR2 as FQNEAQ. In nucleotides, the CDR3 is TGTGCCAGCAGCTCCCAGGGTATGGCTAACTATGGCTACACCTTC. This gives the protein CASSSQGMANYGYTF.